This TCR beta chain was identified during a study of cytomegalovirus exposure and HLA in healthy donors. The V end was cut by 3 bases, the J end by 0 bases, with 23 bases between. The CDR3 has 19 amino acids. CDR1 is KGHSH, CDR2 LQKENI, per germline. Study observations and caveats: There were some V segments, including TRBV6-2 and TRBV6-3, excluded as indistinguishable. About 90% or about 30% of the time was how often most TCR beta V segments were productive, according to an earlier analysis.

A word on this clone: What it binds is not known.

PCR employed 60 Vbeta and 13 Jbeta primers. Only in-frame clones appear in the TCRdb table, and some are missing; sequencing was by immunoSEQ multiplex PCR. There are under 200,000 clones in the sample; approximately 80% occur only once, and 8.5% to 10% lies in the top ten. The sequence was collected from a man aged 18-30 years in good health and CMV-seropositive. This chain uses TRBV18 with TRBJ1-2; D remains unclear. The sequencing input was PBMCs. The DNA of the CDR3 is TGTGCCAGCTCACCTCTACCTCCGGGAGCAGAATCTTCTAACTATGGCTACACCTTC. Protein sequence: CASSPLPPGAESSNYGYTF.